The T cell receptor beta chain described here comes from a study of shared clonotypes between healthy human individuals. Study-wide points: The donor pool, a small one, limited the genetic and exposure-history diversity represented. Sharing across four donors was highest in naive CD4 (around 5%) and lowest in memory CD8 (around 0.4%).

Sequencing was performed with immunoSEQ multiplex PCR; in TCRdb, only in-frame clones are kept and a portion is missing. The sample includes 1.6 million or so clones, around 98.5% of them seen just once. All donors were Caucasian adults living in Nashville, Tennessee. In the case of this clone: Its target is unknown.

Trimming cost V 6 bases and J 2 bases; bases outside gene matches: 9. CDR3 length: 16 amino acids. The V gene's germline CDR1 is MNHEY and CDR2 SMNVEV (reference sequence). Sequenced material: naive CD4+ T cells sorted from blood. Subset: CD45RA+ positively selected. The chain employs TRBV27 and TRBJ2-5, with 10 positions matching TRBD2. The clonotype originates from a man aged 25-45 years in good health. The CDR3 region is CASRPSSGRGQETQYF. The CDR3 nucleotides read TGTGCCAGCAGACCATCTAGCGGGAGAGGGCAAGAGACCCAGTACTTC.